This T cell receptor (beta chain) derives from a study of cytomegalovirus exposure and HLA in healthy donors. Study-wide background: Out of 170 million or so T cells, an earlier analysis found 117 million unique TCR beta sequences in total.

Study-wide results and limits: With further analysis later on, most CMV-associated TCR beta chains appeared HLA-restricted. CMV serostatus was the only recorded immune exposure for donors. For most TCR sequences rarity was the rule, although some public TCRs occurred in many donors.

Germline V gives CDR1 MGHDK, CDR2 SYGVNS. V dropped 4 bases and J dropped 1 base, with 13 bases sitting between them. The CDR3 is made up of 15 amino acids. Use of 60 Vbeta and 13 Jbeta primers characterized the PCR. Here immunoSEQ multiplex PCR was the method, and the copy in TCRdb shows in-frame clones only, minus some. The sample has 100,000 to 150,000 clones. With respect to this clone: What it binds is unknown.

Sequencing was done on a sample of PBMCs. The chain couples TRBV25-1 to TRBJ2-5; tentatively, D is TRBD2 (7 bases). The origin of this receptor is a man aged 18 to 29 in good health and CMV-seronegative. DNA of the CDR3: TGTGCCAGCAGTGCGTCTCGGGGGGCCCAAGAGACCCAGTACTTC. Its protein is CASSASRGAQETQYF.